The T cell receptor (beta chain) under discussion was sequenced for a study of OX40 agonist ivuxolimab in advanced cancers. Looking at the study overall: Prior anti-PD-1, anti-PD-L1 or anti-CTLA-4 therapy did not bar entry, and approximately 43% had some.

Sequencing was performed with immunoSEQ multiplex PCR; in TCRdb, only in-frame clones are kept and a portion is missing. The sample has about 19,000 clones; 79% are singletons. General observations from the study: People who partly responded at 0.1-3.0 mg/kg had some of the least clonal expansion seen. Averaging showed that CD8+ T cells had more expanded clones than CD4+ did. The antigen specificity of the peripheral T cells (those that were expanded) was not determined.

Remarks on this clone: The antigen is unknown.

Germline V gene lookup returns CDR1 MRHNA and CDR2 SNTAGT. There are 13 residues in the CDR3. The V end was cut by 0 bases, the J end by 10 bases, with 7 bases between. The specimen comprised CD4+ or CD8+ T cells sorted from blood, sampled in a trial of the OX40 agonist ivuxolimab. The genes are TRBV6-4 and TRBJ1-6, with D maybe TRBD1 (6 bases). This clonotype was sampled from an adult with an advanced solid tumor such as melanoma, head and neck, liver or kidney cancer. The CDR3 protein is CASSDSRGSPLHF. CDR3 in DNA: TGTGCCAGCAGTGACTCCAGGGGCTCACCCCTCCACTTT.